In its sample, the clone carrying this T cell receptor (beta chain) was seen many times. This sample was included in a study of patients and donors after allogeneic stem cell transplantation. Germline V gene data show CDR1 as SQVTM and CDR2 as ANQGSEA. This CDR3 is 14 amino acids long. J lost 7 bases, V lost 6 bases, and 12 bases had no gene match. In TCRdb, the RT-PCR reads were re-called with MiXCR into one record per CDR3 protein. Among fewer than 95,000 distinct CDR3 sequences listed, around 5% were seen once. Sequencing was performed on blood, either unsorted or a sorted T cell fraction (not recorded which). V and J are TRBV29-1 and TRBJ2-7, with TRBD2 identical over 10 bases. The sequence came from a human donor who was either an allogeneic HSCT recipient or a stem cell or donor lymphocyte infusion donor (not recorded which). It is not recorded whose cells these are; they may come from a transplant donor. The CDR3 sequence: CSVARSGGAGEQYF. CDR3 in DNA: TGCAGCGTAGCACGGAGCGGGGGGGCCGGGGAGCAGTACTTC.